This T cell receptor beta chain was retrieved from a study of blood T cell repertoires in COVID-19. Study summary: Acute and convalescent COVID-19 specimens originated in the United States, Italy and Spain. T cells, B-cell-depleted T cells, or PBMCs provided the cDNA or gDNA that served as material.

Germline loops: CDR1 MNHEY, CDR2 SMNVEV (reference sequence). Trimming pared 5 bases from V and 4 bases from J, leaving 14 bases between. The CDR3 sequence is 15 residues long. Methods used by the authors: For nucleated cells, counts were estimated from reference gene primer amplification. Produced via immunoSEQ multiplex PCR; TCRdb's table is partial and in-frame only. V, J and clone size are taken as reported in that table, and D and trimming were inferred from the DNA itself. The table shows roughly 21,000 clones, with around 89% occurring only once. This receptor was identified in a man aged 70-80 years with active COVID-19. Sequencing was performed on peripheral blood. This chain uses TRBV27 with TRBJ1-4; TRBD1 is a possible D gene (6 bases). CDR3 DNA: TGTGCCAGCAGTCACAGACAGGAGCATAATGAAAAACTGTTTTTT. Translated: CASSHRQEHNEKLFF. Based on the CDR3 plus reference TRBV27 and TRBJ1-4, the full variable domain is EAQVTQNPRYLITVTGKKLTVTCSQNMNHEYMSWYRQDPGLGLRQIYYSMNVEVTDKGDVPEGYKVSRKEKRNFPLILESPSPNQTSLYFCASSHRQEHNEKLFFGSGTQLSVL.